These 24 T cell receptor beta chains originate from one sample sequenced in a study of blood T cells in healthy people across ages (dated by TCRdb to 2015 to 2017). The library was produced with 5' RACE. The run used an Illumina HiSeq 2500. A second PCR of about 6 to 11 cycles was run with a J-beta primer mix and a sample-barcoded 5' primer. Clones were called with MiXCR by TCRdb after fastp trimmed the public reads at Q25, and only in-frame beta chains were retained. Merged by CDR3 protein, the rows form single entries marked with the most common genes and DNA. This sample is represented by around 700,000 distinct CDR3 sequences; just under 25% of them were singletons. Together, the top ten hold more than 8.5% of the sample. These records were also assigned to another study, of T cells of mothers and their children.

Source material: blood. The receptors derive from a boy under 18 in good health.

There are a few counts of this clonotype. V and J are TRBV6-1 and TRBJ2-5; 7 bases line up with TRBD2. Unmatched junction bases numbered 9, after V lost 0 bases and J lost 5 bases. Germline values: CDR1 MNHNS, CDR2 SASEGT. This CDR3 has 16 amino acids. CDR3 coding DNA: TGTGCCAGCAGTGAAGCACGGGGCAGCGGGATGGAGACCCAGTACTTC. The encoded protein is CASSEARGSGMETQYF.

The CDR3 loop is CATSRGLTQYF. CDR3 DNA sequence: TGTGCCACCAGCAGAGGTCTGACCCAGTACTTC. This chain links TRBV15 with TRBJ2-5; D gene ambiguous. CDR1 and CDR2 from the germline V gene are LNHNV and YYDKDF (reference sequence). The CDR3 runs to 11 residues. Trimming took 1 base from V and 7 from J, leaving 4 bases between them. Full variable domain (rest looked up from reference TRBV15 and TRBJ2-5): DAMVIQNPRYQVTQFGKPVTLSCSQTLNHNVMYWYQQKSSQAPKLLFHYYDKDFNNEADTPDNFQSRRPNTSFCFLDIRSPGLGDTAMYLCATSRGLTQYFGPGTRLLVL.

The chain couples TRBV5-1 to TRBJ2-1, with D possibly matching TRBD2 (5 bases). V lost 0 bases and J 0 bases, leaving 13 bases between the germline ends. CDR1 is SGHRS, CDR2 YFSETQ, per germline. This CDR3 has 17 residues. CDR3: CASSLAEGLASYNEQFF. The CDR3, as DNA: TGCGCCAGCAGCTTGGCCGAAGGACTGGCCTCCTACAATGAGCAGTTCTTC.

This clonotype was seen more than once but under ten times. The rearrangement joins TRBV5-4 to TRBJ1-2; perhaps TRBD1 as D (6 bases). Germline V CDR1 and CDR2: SGHNT, YYREEE (reference sequence). Trimming removed 5 bases from V and 1 base from J, with 24 bases in between. The CDR3 consists of 18 residues. The CDR3 here is CASSFSRDIHPDNYGYTF. The CDR3 DNA sequence: TGTGCCAGCAGTTTCAGCCGGGACATCCACCCGGATAACTATGGCTACACCTTC.

This chain joins TRBV3-1 and TRBJ2-5; D is perhaps TRBD2 (6 bases). The germline V gene has CDR1 LGHDT and CDR2 YNNKEL (reference sequence). Trimming stripped 4 bases from V and 3 bases from J, with 15 bases between. The CDR3 length is 15 residues. As DNA, the CDR3 is TGTGCCAGCAGCCCATTCGGGGGAGCGGAAGAGACCCAGTACTTC. Its protein is CASSPFGGAEETQYF.

This clonotype appeared a few times. V usage is TRBV3-1 and J usage is TRBJ2-3; D may be TRBD1 (6 bases). V dropped 1 base and J dropped 0 bases, with 8 bases sitting between them. Germline V gene sequence: CDR1 LGHDT, CDR2 YNNKEL (reference sequence). This CDR3 has 15 residues. The DNA of the CDR3 is TGTGCCAGCAGCCAAGGCGGACAGAGCACAGATACGCAGTATTTT. Protein sequence: CASSQGGQSTDTQYF.

V and J are TRBV9 and TRBJ2-7, with TRBD2 matching over 11 bases. Germline V gene lookup returns CDR1 SGDLS and CDR2 YYNGEE. The CDR3 is 17 residues long. Trimming removed 0 bases from V and 6 bases from J; junction bases left unmatched: 11. The CDR3 region has the DNA TGTGCCAGCAGCGTAGACAGTAGCGGGGGGGCGTATCGCGAGCAGTACTTC. It translates to CASSVDSSGGAYREQYF.

This clonotype was seen a few times. A much larger clone differs by one base, so this may be a read error. The chain employs TRBV24-1 and TRBJ1-2; D unclear. Germline CDR1 is KGHDR and CDR2 is SFDVKD. This CDR3 contains 12 residues. Written as DNA, the CDR3 is TGTGCCGCCAGTGACATATTCTATGGCTACACCTTC. Translation gives CAASDIFYGYTF.

The chain couples TRBV18 to TRBJ2-3, with TRBD2 matching over 13 bases. The CDR3 is 15 amino acids. Germline loops: CDR1 KGHSH, CDR2 LQKENI. The junction had 5 bases not matched to a gene; V was cut back by 3 bases and J by 8 bases. CDR3 in DNA: TGTGCCAGCTCACCCGAGGGACTAGCGGGGCGTACGCAGTATTTT. Translated, it gives CASSPEGLAGRTQYF.

V usage is TRBV6-1 and J usage is TRBJ2-6; D is uncertain. This CDR3 spans 15 amino acids. V was pared by 6 bases and J by 0 bases, with 9 bases between. Looked up from germline, CDR1 is MNHNS and CDR2 is SASEGT. The CDR3 reads CASRRLSSGANVLTF. The CDR3 region has the DNA TGTGCCAGCAGGAGATTAAGCTCTGGGGCCAACGTCCTGACTTTC.

This chain connects TRBV19 to TRBJ2-3; a possible D gene is TRBD2 (6 bases). V lost 3 bases to trimming and J lost 4 bases, with 14 bases between them. The CDR3 runs 15 residues. Looked up from germline, CDR1 is LNHDA and CDR2 is SQIVND (reference sequence). The CDR3 here is CASSIGGLRSDTQYF. CDR3 nucleotide sequence: TGTGCCAGTAGTATTGGAGGGTTAAGGTCAGATACGCAGTATTTT.

V gene TRBV6-5 combines with J gene TRBJ2-5; D not certain. This CDR3 is built from 13 residues. The V end was cut by 6 bases, the J end by 5 bases, with 13 bases between. Per germline, CDR1 MNHEY and CDR2 SVGAGI. CDR3 loop: CASRRWGEETQYF. The CDR3 nucleotides are TGTGCCAGCAGAAGGTGGGGTGAGGAGACCCAGTACTTC.

There are a few counts of this clonotype. The J gene is TRBJ2-5, the V gene TRBV10-3; possibly TRBD2 for D (6 bases). The J call could be wrong; TRBJ2-1 is a better fit for the DNA end. Germline lookup yields CDR1 ENHRY and CDR2 SYGVKD. CDR3 length: 11 residues. CDR3 sequence: CAIMRGLEQFF. The CDR3 DNA follows: TGTGCCATCATGCGGGGTCTGGAGCAGTTCTTC.

This clonotype was seen a few times. The genes are TRBV7-2 and TRBJ2-5; TRBD2 might be the D (6 bases). V lost 5 bases, J lost 4 bases, and 17 bases lay in between. The CDR3 covers 15 residues. From germline, CDR1 is SGHTA and CDR2 FQGNSA. DNA for the CDR3: TGTGCCAGCAGCCTTTCCGGGAGTTTAAGAGAGACCCAGTACTTC. As protein: CASSLSGSLRETQYF.

This clonotype was observed a handful of times. The chain links TRBV20-1 to TRBJ2-7; D perhaps matches TRBD2 (5 bases). The CDR3 contains 13 residues. The V gene lost 4 bases and the J gene lost 0 bases, with 10 bases spanning the gap. The germline CDR1 and CDR2 sequences are DFQATT and SNEGSKA (reference sequence). The CDR3 sequence: CSAMDLFSYEQYF. In nucleotides, the CDR3 is TGCAGTGCTATGGACTTATTCTCCTACGAGCAGTACTTC.

A few counts support this clonotype. The V gene is TRBV28, the J gene TRBJ2-5; 7 bases align to TRBD2. The CDR3 has 13 amino acids. Per germline, CDR1 MDHEN and CDR2 SYDVKM. V dropped 10 bases and J dropped 5; count of bases not matched to a gene: 10. The CDR3 loop is CATRGVSGETQYF. CDR3 coding DNA: TGTGCCACCCGGGGGGTGTCGGGGGAGACCCAGTACTTC.

This clonotype was seen a few times. The junction differs from germline at one of its ends, possibly a read error. The chain has TRBV2 and TRBJ2-1, with no clear D. CDR1 is SNHLY and CDR2 is FYNNEI in the germline V gene. The CDR3 runs 13 residues. CDR3: CASSEGRYNERFF. The CDR3 bases are TGTGCCAGCAGTGAAGGTAGATACAATGAGCGGTTCTTC.

CDR3 sequence: CASTTGTSGVGTDTQYF. CDR3 DNA sequence: TGTGCCAGCACAACCGGGACTAGCGGGGTCGGCACAGATACGCAGTATTTT. The rearrangement links TRBV7-2 to TRBJ2-3; TRBD2 agrees at 13 bases. V lost 7 bases, J lost 1 base, and 8 bases stayed unmatched. Germline V CDR1 and CDR2: SGHTA, FQGNSA. The CDR3 loop spans 17 amino acids.

V and J are TRBV4-1 and TRBJ2-1, with 9 bases matching TRBD1. Gene TRBJ2-7 matches the end of the DNA better, so the J call may be wrong. Germline values: CDR1 MGHRA, CDR2 YSYEKL. The CDR3 loop spans 17 amino acids. CDR3 amino acids: CASSQGPGQGYLSEQYF. As DNA, the CDR3 is TGCGCCAGCAGCCAAGGACCGGGACAGGGATATCTCTCCGAGCAGTACTTC.

This chain connects TRBV27 to TRBJ2-7; TRBD2 matches at 7 bases. CDR1 and CDR2 (germline): MNHEY, SMNVEV (reference sequence). The CDR3 totals 15 residues. The junction had 6 bases not matched to a gene; V was cut back by 2 bases and J by 2 bases. The CDR3 loop is CASSLAGVDPYEQYF. In DNA, the CDR3 is TGTGCCAGCAGTTTAGCGGGGGTTGATCCCTACGAGCAGTACTTC.

This clonotype was counted a few times. V and J are TRBV7-9 and TRBJ2-6; D unresolved. Germline CDR1 is SEHNR and CDR2 is FQNEAQ (reference sequence). Trimming removed 5 bases from V and 1 base from J, with 9 bases in between. The CDR3 spans 15 residues. CDR3 sequence reads: CASSRSTSGANVLTF. The DNA of the CDR3 is TGTGCCAGCAGCCGATCTACGTCTGGGGCCAACGTCCTGACTTTC. The complete variable domain, with remaining parts taken from reference TRBV7-9 and TRBJ2-6, reads DTGVSQNPRHKITKRGQNVTFRCDPISEHNRLYWYRQTLGQGPEFLTYFQNEAQLEKSRLLSDRFSAERPKGSFSTLEIQRTEQGDSAMYLCASSRSTSGANVLTFGAGSRLTVL.

This clonotype appeared a few times. The chain links TRBV20-1 to TRBJ2-1; possible D gene TRBD2, 5 bases. Looked up from germline, CDR1 is DFQATT and CDR2 is SNEGSKA (reference sequence). The CDR3 contains 15 residues. Trimming cost V 6 bases and J 5 bases, with 20 bases left between them. This CDR3 reads CSAHFLGRPNNEQFF. DNA of the CDR3: TGCAGTGCCCACTTCCTTGGGAGACCTAACAATGAGCAGTTCTTC.

This clonotype has only a few counts. The CDR3 sequence: CASSLFGRHDNIQYF. CDR3 in DNA: TGTGCCAGCAGTTTATTTGGTAGGCACGACAACATTCAGTACTTC. V is TRBV27 and J is TRBJ2-4; unclear D gene. The V and J ends lost 1 base and 7 bases respectively, with 14 bases between them. Germline CDR1 reads MNHEY; CDR2 reads SMNVEV (reference sequence). There are 15 residues in the CDR3.

The chain uses TRBV11-3 and TRBJ1-1, with D maybe TRBD1 (5 bases). Germline-derived CDR1 and CDR2 are SGHNT and YENEEA. Trimming pared 2 bases from V and 2 bases from J, leaving 9 bases between. This CDR3 contains 14 residues. CDR3 sequence (DNA): TGTGCCAGCAGCTTACCTGGGGGAAACACTGAAGCTTTCTTT. It translates to CASSLPGGNTEAFF.